Described below is a single TCR beta chain sequence and its context. The data were taken from a study of blood T cell repertoires in COVID-19. Turning to the study itself: COVID-19 samples from acute and convalescent phases originated in the United States, Italy and Spain. The cDNA or gDNA used as material had been derived from T cells, B-cell-depleted T cells, or PBMCs.

Per the authors' pipeline: Scientists estimated how many nucleated cells there were by amplifying reference gene primers. The protocol was immunoSEQ multiplex PCR, while the TCRdb copy is restricted to in-frame clones and leaves out a portion. The V and J calls and clone size were taken over from that table, and D and trimming were inferred from the DNA. The data contain 20,000 to 30,000 clones, about 90% of them singletons. Germline lookup yields CDR1 MNHEY and CDR2 SVGAGI. The length of the CDR3 is 13 residues. Trimming removed 8 bases from V and 3 bases from J; junction bases left unmatched: 6. This TCR was sampled from a human donor in a cohort sampled during active COVID-19. Sequencing was done on a sample of peripheral blood. The chain has TRBV6-5 and TRBJ2-7; 8 bases fit TRBD2. The CDR3 spells CASGLAGLYEQYF. Here the CDR3 DNA reads TGTGCCAGCGGGCTAGCGGGTCTCTACGAGCAGTACTTC.